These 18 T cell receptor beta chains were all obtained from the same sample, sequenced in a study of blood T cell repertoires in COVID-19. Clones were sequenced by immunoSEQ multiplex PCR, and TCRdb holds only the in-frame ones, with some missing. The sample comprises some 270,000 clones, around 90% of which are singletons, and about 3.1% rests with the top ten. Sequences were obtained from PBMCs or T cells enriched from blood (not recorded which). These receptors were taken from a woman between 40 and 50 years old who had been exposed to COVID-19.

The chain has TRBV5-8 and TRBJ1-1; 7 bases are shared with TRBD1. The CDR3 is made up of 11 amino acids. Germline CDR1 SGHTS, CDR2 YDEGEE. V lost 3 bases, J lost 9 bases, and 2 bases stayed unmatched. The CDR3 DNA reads TGTGCCAGCAGCTACAGGGGAAAAGCTTTCTTT. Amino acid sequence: CASSYRGKAFF.

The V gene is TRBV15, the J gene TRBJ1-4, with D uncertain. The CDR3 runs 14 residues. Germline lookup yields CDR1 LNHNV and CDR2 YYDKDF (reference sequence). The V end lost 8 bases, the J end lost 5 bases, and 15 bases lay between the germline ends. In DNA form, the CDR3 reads TGTGCCACCTCCCCCTCCCAGGTGAATGAAAAACTGTTTTTT. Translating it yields CATSPSQVNEKLFF.

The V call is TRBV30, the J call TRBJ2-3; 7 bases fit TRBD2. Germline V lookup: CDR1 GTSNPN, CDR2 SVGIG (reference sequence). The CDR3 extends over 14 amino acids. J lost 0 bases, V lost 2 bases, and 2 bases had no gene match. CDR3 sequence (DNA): TGTGCCTGGAGTTGGGGGGGAAGCACAGATACGCAGTATTTT. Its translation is CAWSWGGSTDTQYF.

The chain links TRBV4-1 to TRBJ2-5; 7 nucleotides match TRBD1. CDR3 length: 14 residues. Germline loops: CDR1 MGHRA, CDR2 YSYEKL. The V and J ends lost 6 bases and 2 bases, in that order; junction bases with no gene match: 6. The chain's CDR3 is CASRSTGFQETQYF. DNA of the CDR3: TGCGCCAGCAGATCGACAGGGTTTCAAGAGACCCAGTACTTC.

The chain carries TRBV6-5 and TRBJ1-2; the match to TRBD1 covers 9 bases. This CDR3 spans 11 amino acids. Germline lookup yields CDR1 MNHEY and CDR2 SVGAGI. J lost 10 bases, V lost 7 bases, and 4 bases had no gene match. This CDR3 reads CASKRQGDYTF. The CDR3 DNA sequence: TGTGCCAGCAAGAGACAGGGGGACTACACCTTC.

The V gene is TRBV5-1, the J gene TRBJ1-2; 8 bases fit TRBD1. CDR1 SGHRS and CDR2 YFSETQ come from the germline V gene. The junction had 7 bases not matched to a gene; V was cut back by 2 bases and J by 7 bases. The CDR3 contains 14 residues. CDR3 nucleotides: TGCGCCAGCAGCTTATCCCAGGGGGCCTTTGGCTACACCTTC. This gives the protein CASSLSQGAFGYTF. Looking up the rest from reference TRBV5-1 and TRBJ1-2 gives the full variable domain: KAGVTQTPRYLIKTRGQQVTLSCSPISGHRSVSWYQQTPGQGLQFLFEYFSETQRNKGNFPGRFSGRQFSNSRSEMNVSTLELGDSALYLCASSLSQGAFGYTFGSGTRLTVV.

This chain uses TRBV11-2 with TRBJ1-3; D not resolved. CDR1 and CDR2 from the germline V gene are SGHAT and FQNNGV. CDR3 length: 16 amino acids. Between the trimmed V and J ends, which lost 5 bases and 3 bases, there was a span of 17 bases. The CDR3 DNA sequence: TGTGCCAGCAGCCCCGGTAGACAAAGTCGTGGAAACACCATATATTTT. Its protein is CASSPGRQSRGNTIYF. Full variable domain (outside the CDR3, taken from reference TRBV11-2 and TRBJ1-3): EAGVAQSPRYKIIEKRQSVAFWCNPISGHATLYWYQQILGQGPKLLIQFQNNGVVDDSQLPKDRFSAERLKGVDSTLKIQPAKLEDSAVYLCASSPGRQSRGNTIYFGEGSWLTVV.

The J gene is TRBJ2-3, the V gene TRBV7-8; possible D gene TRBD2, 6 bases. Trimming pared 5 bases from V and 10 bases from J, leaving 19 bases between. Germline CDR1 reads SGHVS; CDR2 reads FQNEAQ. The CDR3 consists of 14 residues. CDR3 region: CASSTGTPLKSQYF. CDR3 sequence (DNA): TGTGCCAGCAGCACCGGGACTCCCCTAAAATCGCAGTATTTT. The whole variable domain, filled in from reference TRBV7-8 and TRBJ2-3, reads GAGVSQSPRYKVAKRGQDVALRCDPISGHVSLFWYQQALGQGPEFLTYFQNEAQLDKSGLPSDRFFAERPEGSVSTLKIQRTQQEDSAVYLCASSTGTPLKSQYFGPGTRLTVL.

For the CDR3, the DNA is TGTGCCAGCAGTTACTCCTCGAGCTCCTATAATTCACCCCTCCACTTT. This gives the protein CASSYSSSSYNSPLHF. This rearrangement joins TRBV6-5 to TRBJ1-6, with no clear D. This CDR3 spans 16 amino acids. The germline CDR1 and CDR2 sequences are MNHEY and SVGAGI. V lost 0 bases to trimming and J lost 0 bases, with 6 bases between them.

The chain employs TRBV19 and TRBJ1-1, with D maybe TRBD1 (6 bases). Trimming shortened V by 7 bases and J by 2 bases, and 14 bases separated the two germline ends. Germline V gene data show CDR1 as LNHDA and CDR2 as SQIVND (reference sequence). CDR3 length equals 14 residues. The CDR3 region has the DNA TGTGCCAGTATCTCGAGGGGGGGCAACACTGAAGCTTTCTTT. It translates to CASISRGGNTEAFF.

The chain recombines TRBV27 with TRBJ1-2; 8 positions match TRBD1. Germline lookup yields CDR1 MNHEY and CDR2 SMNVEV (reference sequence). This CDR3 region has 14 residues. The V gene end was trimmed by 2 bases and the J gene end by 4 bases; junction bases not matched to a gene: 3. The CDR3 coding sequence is TGTGCCAGCAGTTTAACAGGGGGATTCTATGGCTACACCTTC. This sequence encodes CASSLTGGFYGYTF.

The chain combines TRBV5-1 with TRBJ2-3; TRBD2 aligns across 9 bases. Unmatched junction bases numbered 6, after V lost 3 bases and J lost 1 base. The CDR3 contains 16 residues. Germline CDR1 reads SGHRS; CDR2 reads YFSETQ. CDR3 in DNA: TGCGCCAGCAGCTCCTTAGCGGGGGTGCGCACAGATACGCAGTATTTT. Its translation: CASSSLAGVRTDTQYF.

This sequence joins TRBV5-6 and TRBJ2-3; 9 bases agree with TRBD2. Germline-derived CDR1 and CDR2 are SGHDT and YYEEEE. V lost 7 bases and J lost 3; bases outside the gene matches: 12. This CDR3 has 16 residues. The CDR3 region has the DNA TGTGCCAGCGGAGTAGCGGGAGAGGGGTGGACAGATACGCAGTATTTT. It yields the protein CASGVAGEGWTDTQYF.

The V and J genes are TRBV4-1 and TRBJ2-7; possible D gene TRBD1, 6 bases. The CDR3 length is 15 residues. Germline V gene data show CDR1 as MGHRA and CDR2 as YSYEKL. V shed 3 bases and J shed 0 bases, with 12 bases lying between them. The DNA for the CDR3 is TGCGCCAGCAGCCAGGAAAGACAGGCCTCCTACGAGCAGTACTTC. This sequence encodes CASSQERQASYEQYF.

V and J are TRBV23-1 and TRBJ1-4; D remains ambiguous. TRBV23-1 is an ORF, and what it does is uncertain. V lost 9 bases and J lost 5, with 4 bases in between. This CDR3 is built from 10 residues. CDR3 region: CARANEKLFF. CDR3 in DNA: TGCGCCAGGGCCAATGAAAAACTGTTTTTT.

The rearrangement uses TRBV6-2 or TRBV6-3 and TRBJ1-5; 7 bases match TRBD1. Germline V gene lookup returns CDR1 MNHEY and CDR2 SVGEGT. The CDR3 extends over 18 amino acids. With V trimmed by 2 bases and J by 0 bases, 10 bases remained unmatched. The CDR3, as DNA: TGTGCCAGCAGTTACCTGGACAGGCTCCTACTTAGCAATCAGCCCCAGCATTTT. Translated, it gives CASSYLDRLLLSNQPQHF.

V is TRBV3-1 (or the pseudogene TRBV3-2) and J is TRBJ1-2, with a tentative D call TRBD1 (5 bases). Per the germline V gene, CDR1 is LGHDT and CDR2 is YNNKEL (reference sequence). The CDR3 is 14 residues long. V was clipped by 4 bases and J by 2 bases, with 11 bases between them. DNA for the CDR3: TGTGCCAGCAGCCCCAGGGAGGGCAACTATGGCTACACCTTC. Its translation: CASSPREGNYGYTF.

CDR3 in DNA: TGCAGCGTTGTCCCCACAGGGGGCGGCTATGGCTACACCTTC. It specifies CSVVPTGGGYGYTF. V and J are TRBV29-1 and TRBJ1-2; 9 nucleotides match TRBD1. Germline loops: CDR1 SQVTM, CDR2 ANQGSEA. Trimming cost V 4 bases and J 4 bases; bases outside gene matches: 7. There are 14 residues in the CDR3.